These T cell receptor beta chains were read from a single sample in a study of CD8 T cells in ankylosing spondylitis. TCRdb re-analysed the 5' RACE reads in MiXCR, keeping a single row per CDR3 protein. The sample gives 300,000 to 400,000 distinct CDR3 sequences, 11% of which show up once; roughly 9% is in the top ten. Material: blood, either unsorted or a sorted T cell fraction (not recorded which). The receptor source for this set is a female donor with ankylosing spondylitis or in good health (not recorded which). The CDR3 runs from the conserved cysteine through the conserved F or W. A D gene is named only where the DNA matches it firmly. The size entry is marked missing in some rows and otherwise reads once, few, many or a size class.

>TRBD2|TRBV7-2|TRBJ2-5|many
CASSGLAGAQETQYF
TGTGCCAGCAGTGGACTAGCGGGAGCCCAAGAGACCCAGTACTTC
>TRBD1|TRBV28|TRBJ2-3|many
CASSSTGGYYTDTQYF
TGTGCCAGCAGTTCCACAGGGGGATACTACACAGATACGCAGTATTTT
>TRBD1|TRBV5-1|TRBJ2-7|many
CASSPWTGNYEQYF
TGCGCCAGCAGCCCGTGGACAGGGAACTACGAGCAGTACTTC
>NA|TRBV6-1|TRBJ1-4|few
CASSEIAGEDEKLFF
TGTGCCAGCAGTGAAATCGCAGGGGAGGATGAAAAACTGTTTTTT
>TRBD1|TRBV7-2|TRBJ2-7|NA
CASSLAGQGPYEQYF
TGTGCCAGCAGCTTAGCAGGACAGGGTCCCTACGAGCAGTACTTC
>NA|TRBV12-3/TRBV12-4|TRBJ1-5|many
CASSSTGRGQPQHF
TGTGCCAGCAGTTCTACAGGCAGGGGTCAGCCCCAGCATTTT
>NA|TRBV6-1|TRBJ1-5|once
CASRNRISSNQPQHF
TGTGCCAGCAGGAACAGAATTTCTAGCAATCAGCCCCAGCATTTT
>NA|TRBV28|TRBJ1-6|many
CASSPPRGPLHF
TGTGCCAGCAGTCCCCCGAGGGGACCCCTCCACTTT
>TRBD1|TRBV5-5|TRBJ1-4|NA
CASSRPGTGFNEKLFF
TGTGCCAGCAGCCGTCCCGGGACAGGGTTTAATGAAAAACTGTTTTTT
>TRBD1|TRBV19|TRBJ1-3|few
CASTRTGTAGNTIYF
TGTGCCAGTACCCGAACCGGGACAGCCGGAAACACCATATATTTT
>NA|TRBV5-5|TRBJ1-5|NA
CASSLVAGLGNQPQHF
TGTGCCAGCAGCTTGGTAGCGGGGCTAGGCAATCAGCCCCAGCATTTT
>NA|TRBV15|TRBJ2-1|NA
CATSIQYYNEQFF
TGTGCCACCAGCATTCAGTACTACAATGAGCAGTTCTTC
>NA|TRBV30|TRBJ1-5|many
CAWSGKGGSQPQHF
TGTGCCTGGAGTGGCAAAGGGGGAAGTCAGCCCCAGCATTTT
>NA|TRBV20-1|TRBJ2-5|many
CSAPPRVGGWETQYF
TGCAGTGCCCCCCCTCGGGTAGGGGGTTGGGAGACCCAGTACTTC
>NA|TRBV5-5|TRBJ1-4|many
CASSSWVGEKLFF
TGTGCCAGCAGCTCCTGGGTGGGCGAAAAACTGTTTTTT
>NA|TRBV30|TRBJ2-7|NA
CAWSVNSWTYEQYF
TGTGCCTGGAGTGTTAATAGCTGGACCTACGAGCAGTACTTC
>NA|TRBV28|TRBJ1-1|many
CASFAPGSRTTEASF
NA
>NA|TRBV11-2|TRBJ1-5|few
CASSFQISDTDQPQHF
TGTGCCAGCAGCTTTCAGATTTCGGACACGGATCAGCCCCAGCATTTT
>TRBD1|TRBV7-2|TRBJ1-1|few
CASSFIQGSAFF
TGTGCCAGCAGTTTTATACAGGGGTCAGCTTTCTTT
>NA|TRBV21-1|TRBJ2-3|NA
CASSKCPGQGASTDTQYF
TGTGCCAGCAGCAAATGCCCGGGACAGGGGGCAAGCACAGATACGCAGTATTTT
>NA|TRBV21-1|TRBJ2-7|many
CASSFRSTSRDYEQYF
TGTGCCAGCAGCTTTCGATCGACTAGCCGAGACTACGAGCAGTACTTC
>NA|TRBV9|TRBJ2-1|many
CASSVNPPGRAGSSYNEQFF
TGTGCCAGCAGCGTAAACCCACCAGGTCGCGCGGGAAGCTCCTACAATGAGCAGTTCTTC
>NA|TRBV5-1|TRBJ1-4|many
CASSLAGRAEEKLFF
TGCGCCAGCAGCTTGGCAGGAAGGGCTGAGGAAAAACTGTTTTTT
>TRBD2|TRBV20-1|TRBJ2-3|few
CSARDASGGAGYTDTQYF
TGCAGTGCTAGAGATGCAAGCGGGGGGGCCGGGTACACAGATACGCAGTATTTT
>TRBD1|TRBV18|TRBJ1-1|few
CASSPWDRRDTEAFF
TGTGCCAGCTCACCTTGGGACAGGAGGGACACTGAAGCTTTCTTT
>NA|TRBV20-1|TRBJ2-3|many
CSAGPIERSNTDTQYF
TGCAGTGCTGGCCCCATTGAGAGGAGTAACACAGATACGCAGTATTTT
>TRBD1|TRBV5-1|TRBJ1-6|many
CASSSGQSYNSPLHF
TGCGCCAGCAGCTCGGGACAGTCTTATAATTCACCCCTCCACTTT
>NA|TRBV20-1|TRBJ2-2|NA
CSARDLTGTNTGELFF
TGCAGTGCTAGAGATTTGACAGGAACGAACACCGGGGAGCTGTTTTTT
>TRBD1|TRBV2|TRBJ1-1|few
CASSEKGQGMGKAFF
TGTGCCAGCAGTGAAAAGGGACAGGGGATGGGGAAAGCTTTCTTT
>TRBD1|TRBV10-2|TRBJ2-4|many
CASGQGEAKNIQYF
TGCGCGAGTGGACAGGGAGAGGCCAAAAACATTCAGTACTTC
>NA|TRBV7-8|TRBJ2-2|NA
CASSLSGGEYTGELFF
TGTGCCAGCAGCTTATCGGGGGGCGAGTACACCGGGGAGCTGTTTTTT
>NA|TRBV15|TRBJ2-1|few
CATSRVDRGSYNEQFF
TGTGCCACCAGCAGAGTTGACAGAGGCTCCTACAATGAGCAGTTCTTC
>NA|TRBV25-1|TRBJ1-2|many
CASSEKDRPNYGYTF
TGTGCCAGCAGTGAAAAGGACAGACCAAACTATGGCTACACCTTC
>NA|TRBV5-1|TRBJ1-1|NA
CASSWSSGNTEAFF
TGCGCCAGCAGCTGGAGTAGCGGGAACACTGAAGCTTTCTTT
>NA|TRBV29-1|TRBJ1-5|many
CSVQGGGDQPQHF
TGCAGCGTCCAAGGGGGGGGAGATCAGCCCCAGCATTTT
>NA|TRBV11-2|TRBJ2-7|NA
CASSFRQAGGEQYF
TGTGCCAGCAGCTTCCGGCAGGCCGGGGGCGAGCAGTACTTC
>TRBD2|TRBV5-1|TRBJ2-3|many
CATSPGGAGDTQYF
TGCGCCACCAGCCCCGGGGGGGCAGGAGATACGCAGTATTTT
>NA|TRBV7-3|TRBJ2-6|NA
CASSPGYQPGAGANVLTF
TGTGCCAGCAGCCCGGGTTACCAGCCAGGGGCTGGGGCCAACGTCCTGACTTTC
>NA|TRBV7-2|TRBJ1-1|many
CASIAKAMNTEAFF
TGTGCCAGCATCGCCAAGGCTATGAACACTGAAGCTTTCTTT
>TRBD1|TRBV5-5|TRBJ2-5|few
CASSRRDRGQQETQYF
TGTGCCAGCAGCCGTCGAGACAGGGGGCAACAAGAGACCCAGTACTTC
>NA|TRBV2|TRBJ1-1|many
CASSEAQYSADTEAFF
TGTGCCAGCAGTGAAGCGCAGTACAGTGCGGACACTGAAGCTTTCTTT
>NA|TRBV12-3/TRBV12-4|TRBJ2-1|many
CASSLAGRGADEQFF
TGTGCCAGCAGCTTAGCCGGGAGAGGGGCCGATGAGCAGTTCTTC
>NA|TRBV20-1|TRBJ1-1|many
CSARVIGSGEAFF
TGCAGTGCTAGAGTGATAGGATCTGGTGAAGCTTTCTTT
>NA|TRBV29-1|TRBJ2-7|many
CSVVPRGREQYF
TGCAGCGTTGTACCCAGGGGTCGCGAGCAGTACTTC
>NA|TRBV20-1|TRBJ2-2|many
CSARRQVPGELFF
TGCAGTGCTCGCCGTCAGGTACCCGGGGAGCTGTTTTTT
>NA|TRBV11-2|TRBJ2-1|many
CASSHTGEEQFF
TGTGCCAGCAGTCATACGGGGGAAGAGCAGTTCTTC
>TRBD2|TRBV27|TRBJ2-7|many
CASRSGRYEQYF
TGTGCCAGCAGAAGCGGGAGGTACGAGCAGTACTTC
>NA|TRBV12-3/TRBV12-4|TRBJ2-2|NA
CASRVPGPGELFF
TGTGCCAGCAGAGTCCCAGGGCCCGGGGAGCTGTTTTTT
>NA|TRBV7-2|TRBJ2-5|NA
CASSQYEPETQYF
TGTGCCAGCAGCCAATACGAGCCGGAGACCCAGTACTTC
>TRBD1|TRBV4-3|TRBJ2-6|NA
CASSQGQEGSGANVLTF
TGCGCCAGCAGCCAGGGACAGGAAGGCTCTGGGGCCAACGTCCTGACTTTC
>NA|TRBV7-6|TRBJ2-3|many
CASSLRLASTDTQYF
TGTGCCAGCAGCCTCCGACTTGCTAGCACAGATACGCAGTATTTT
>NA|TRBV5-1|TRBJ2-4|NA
CASSLSVTTGTGLAKNIQYF
TGCGCCAGCAGCTTGTCCGTAACTACCGGTACAGGGCTAGCCAAAAACATTCAGTACTTC
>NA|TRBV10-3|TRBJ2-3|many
CAISRFTDTQYF
TGTGCCATCAGCCGCTTCACAGATACGCAGTATTTT
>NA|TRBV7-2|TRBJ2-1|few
CASSSSPYEQFF
TGTGCCAGCAGCTCCTCCCCTTATGAGCAGTTCTTC